What follows describes a single T cell receptor (beta chain). Its antigen remains unknown. Germline V CDR1 and CDR2: MNHNY, SVGAGI (reference sequence). The CDR3 sequence is 15 residues long. The V gene end was trimmed by 6 bases and the J gene end by 4 bases; junction bases not matched to a gene: 6. Method: immunoSEQ multiplex PCR; TCRdb's copy keeps in-frame clones and lacks some. The sample carries some 83,000 clones, 85% to 95% recorded once. This sample is drawn from a study of cytomegalovirus exposure and HLA in healthy donors. Study as a whole: It was reported in a later analysis that the 90 to 150 validation repertoires used the same platform as the roughly 700 first-cohort repertoires.

Study-wide results and caveats: Cytomegalovirus status, reportedly, was diagnosed with high specificity and sensitivity by the classifier. Most observed TCR sequences were rare, whereas some public TCRs were detected in many donors.

The clonotype originates from a woman aged 18 to 35 in good health and CMV-seronegative. What was sequenced was PBMCs. V is TRBV6-6 and J is TRBJ1-2; 12 bases fit TRBD1. The CDR3: CASSGGTGGGYGYTF. CDR3 bases: TGTGCCAGCAGCGGCGGGACAGGGGGCGGCTATGGCTACACCTTC.